This note documents a single T cell receptor (beta chain) sequence. Its matching antigen is unknown. There are 17 residues in the CDR3. Per the germline V gene, CDR1 is LGHNT and CDR2 is FRNRAP. Between the trimmed V and J ends, which lost 0 bases and 7 bases, there was a span of 18 bases. The record originates from a study of shared clonotypes between healthy human individuals. Findings and caveats of the study: Sampling included only blood; tissue repertoires likely differ.

Here immunoSEQ multiplex PCR was the method, and the copy in TCRdb shows in-frame clones only, minus some. The data show hundreds of thousands of clones, 70% to 80% seen once. The specimen was PBMCs. This TCR came from a woman aged 40 to 50 in good health. Some clones in this sample may be carry-over from other donors' samples. The rearrangement uses TRBV12-5 and TRBJ2-2; D possibly corresponds to TRBD1 (5 bases). Here the CDR3 reads CASGLVLDPQGFGELFF. The CDR3 DNA reads as TGTGCTAGTGGTTTGGTACTCGATCCTCAGGGATTCGGGGAGCTGTTTTTT.